The rows below give T cell receptor beta chains drawn from one sample of a study of blood T cell repertoires in COVID-19. The protocol was immunoSEQ multiplex PCR, while the TCRdb copy is restricted to in-frame clones and leaves out a portion. The sample holds about 260,000 clones; 88% are singletons and the top ten take approximately 3.8%. The sequenced sample consisted of peripheral blood. The receptor set was obtained from a man between 60 and 75 years old who had recovered from COVID-19. Each CDR3 is given with its conserved first and last residue. The D gene is left open where the match is weak. Some rows have no size entry. The others give once, few or many, or a class for an expanded clone.

cdr3_nt cdr3_aa j_call d_call clone_size v_call
TGTGCCAGCAGTTATAGCGGGGGGGTTGCAGATACGCAGTATTTT CASSYSGGVADTQYF TRBJ2-3 TRBD2 - TRBV6-5
TGTGCCAGCAGGCATTTAGCGGGGGGATCCTACAATGAGCAGTTCTTC CASRHLAGGSYNEQFF TRBJ2-1 TRBD2 - TRBV3-1/TRBV3-2
TGTGCCACCACATCAGGGGGCGCTTCGGTCGAGCAGTACTTC CATTSGGASVEQYF TRBJ2-7 TRBD1 few TRBV15
TGTGCCAGCAGCGTCGAGCGGGGAGGCCACACAGATACGCAGTATTTT CASSVERGGHTDTQYF TRBJ2-3 TRBD2 - TRBV7-2
TGCGCCAGCAGCGAACCGACAGTGAACACTGAAGCTTTCTTT CASSEPTVNTEAFF TRBJ1-1 - - TRBV5-1
TGTGCCAGCAGCTTGTTTCAAGGGGTTAACCAGCCCCAGCATTTT CASSLFQGVNQPQHF TRBJ1-5 - - TRBV5-5
TGCAGCGTAAATACAGCCTACAATGAGCAGTTCTTC CSVNTAYNEQFF TRBJ2-1 - - TRBV29-1
TGTGCCAGCAGCCAGACAGGGGTTGAAGCTTTCTTT CASSQTGVEAFF TRBJ1-1 TRBD1 - TRBV6-2/TRBV6-3
TGTGCCAGCAGCTTGGGGCAGGGGGTAAACAATCAGCCCCAGCATTTT CASSLGQGVNNQPQHF TRBJ1-5 TRBD1 - TRBV5-8
TGTGCCAGCAGTTATTATTGGGGGCTCGAGCAGTACTTC CASSYYWGLEQYF TRBJ2-7 - - TRBV6-5
TGCGCCAGCAGTGATAGGGGATCCGGAAACACCATATATTTT CASSDRGSGNTIYF TRBJ1-3 - - TRBV10-2
TGTGCCACCAGTGATTCTGGCAGGTGGTATGGCTACACCTTC CATSDSGRWYGYTF TRBJ1-2 - - TRBV24-1
TGTGCCAGCAGTCAAGGACTAGCGATCTACAATGAGCAGTTCTTC CASSQGLAIYNEQFF TRBJ2-1 TRBD2 - TRBV27
TGTGCCAGTAGTGCTGAGGGAGGGTCGGGTCTGTACACTGAAGCTTTCTTT CASSAEGGSGLYTEAFF TRBJ1-1 - - TRBV19
TGCAGTGCTAGTAGGGAGGGACGGGGCTACACCTTC CSASREGRGYTF TRBJ1-2 - - TRBV20-1
TGTGCCACCGCCAGGGGGCCTCTGGAGACCCAGTACTTC CATARGPLETQYF TRBJ2-5 TRBD1 - TRBV10-3
TGTGCCAGCAGCCGACACCCCCGGGACAGGGTTATTAGCGAGCAGTACTTC CASSRHPRDRVISEQYF TRBJ2-7 TRBD1 once TRBV5-4
TGTGCCAGCAGCTTAGAGACGGACGCCGCGGGCTACAATGAGCAGTTCTTC CASSLETDAAGYNEQFF TRBJ2-1 - few TRBV11-3
TGCGCCAGCAGCTCCGGACTAGGGATAGAGACCCAGTACTTC CASSSGLGIETQYF TRBJ2-5 TRBD2 - TRBV5-1
TGTGCCAGTAGTAAAGGACAGAATTATAATTCACCCCTCCACTTT CASSKGQNYNSPLHF TRBJ1-6 - - TRBV19
TGTGCCAGCAGGGGGACAGACATGAACACTGAAGCTTTCTTT CASRGTDMNTEAFF TRBJ1-1 TRBD1 few TRBV6-5
TGTGCCAGCAGAGGGCCTTGGAGGGACGAGCAGTACTTC CASRGPWRDEQYF TRBJ2-7 - once TRBV5-4
TGCGCCAGCAGCTTGGCAGGGGTCACAGATACGCAGTATTTT CASSLAGVTDTQYF TRBJ2-3 - - TRBV5-1
TGTGCCAGTAGTATAGACCCAGTGGCAGGGGACCAGCCCCAGCATTTT CASSIDPVAGDQPQHF TRBJ1-5 - few TRBV19
TGTGCCAGCAGTGCAGGGGGCATCTCTGGAAACACCATATATTTT CASSAGGISGNTIYF TRBJ1-3 TRBD1 - TRBV6-6
TGTGCCAGCAGCTCCGGACAGCAGGGGGTTGGTTTCTTT CASSSGQQGVGFF TRBJ1-1 TRBD1 - TRBV6-2/TRBV6-3
TGTGCCAGCAGTCTATACCTATTCCCGGGACAGTCCTACGAGCAGTACTTC CASSLYLFPGQSYEQYF TRBJ2-7 TRBD1 few TRBV6-6